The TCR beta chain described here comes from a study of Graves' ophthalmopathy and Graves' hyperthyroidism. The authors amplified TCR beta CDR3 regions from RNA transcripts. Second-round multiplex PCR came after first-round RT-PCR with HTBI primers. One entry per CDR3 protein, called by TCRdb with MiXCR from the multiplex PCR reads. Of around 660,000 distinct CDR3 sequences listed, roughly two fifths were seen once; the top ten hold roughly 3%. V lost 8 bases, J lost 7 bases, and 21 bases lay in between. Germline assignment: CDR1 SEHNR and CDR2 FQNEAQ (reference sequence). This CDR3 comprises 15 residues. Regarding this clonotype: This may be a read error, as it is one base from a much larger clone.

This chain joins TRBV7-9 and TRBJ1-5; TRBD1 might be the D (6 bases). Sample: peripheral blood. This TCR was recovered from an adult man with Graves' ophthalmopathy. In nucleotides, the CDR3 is TGTGCCAGCGGCCCGAAAAGCGGACAGAACCAGCCCCAGCATTTT. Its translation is CASGPKSGQNQPQHF.